This T cell receptor beta chain comes out of a study of siplizumab effects on memory and regulatory T cells. Study results and caveats: Researchers could not give a naive or memory phenotype to roughly 75-96% of proliferating CD4+ or CD8+ clones. Suppressive activity of Tregs proliferating in siplizumab cultures remained unconfirmed. Naive T cells looked more diverse than memory cells and looked like major alloresponse contributors.

The germline V gene has CDR1 KGHSH and CDR2 LQKENI. V lost 6 bases to trimming and J lost 5 bases; unmatched junction nucleotides: 12. The CDR3 runs 15 residues. Regarding this clone: Its antigen remains unknown.

This table comes from immunoSEQ multiplex PCR, and its TCRdb copy is limited to in-frame clones, with some not included. The sample yields tens of thousands of clones, over 85% seen once. Input material: non-Treg CD4+ T cells sorted from blood. The rearrangement joins TRBV18 to TRBJ2-5, with 7 bases matching TRBD2. This TCR derives from a human donor in good health. Written as DNA, the CDR3 is TGTGCCAGCTCCGGGGGGTTTTCCCAAGCGGAGACCCAGTACTTC. Translation: CASSGGFSQAETQYF.